Listed below are T cell receptor beta chains from one sample, sequenced in a study of high-grade serous ovarian cancer treatment subgroups. Sequencing used immunoSEQ multiplex PCR; TCRdb keeps in-frame clones, though not all of them. The sample contains roughly 12,000 clones, roughly four fifths of which appear only once. What was sequenced was tumor tissue. The receptors were sampled from a human donor with high-grade serous ovarian cancer. CDR3s include the opening cysteine and the closing phenylalanine or tryptophan. A D gene is named only where the DNA matches it firmly. Clone sizes are given selectively: once, few, many, or a class where the clone is expanded.

v_gene: TRBV9; d_gene: .; abundance: once; j_gene: TRBJ2-1; CDR3aa: CASSGPGPLLDEQFF; CDR3nt: TGTGCCAGCAGCGGCCCGGGACCTCTGTTGGATGAGCAGTTCTTC
v_gene: TRBV7-8; d_gene: TRBD1; abundance: .; j_gene: TRBJ2-1; CDR3aa: CASSLGRQGAYEQFF; CDR3nt: TGTGCCAGCAGCTTAGGGCGACAGGGGGCTTATGAGCAGTTCTTC
v_gene: TRBV5-1; d_gene: .; abundance: .; j_gene: TRBJ1-1; CDR3aa: CASSSRGSVNTEAFF; CDR3nt: TGCGCCAGCAGCTCCCGGGGGTCGGTGAACACTGAAGCTTTCTTT
v_gene: TRBV5-8; d_gene: TRBD1; abundance: .; j_gene: TRBJ2-3; CDR3aa: CASSRQGRSADTQYF; CDR3nt: TGTGCCAGCAGCCGACAGGGTCGTTCGGCAGATACGCAGTATTTT
v_gene: TRBV28; d_gene: TRBD1; abundance: .; j_gene: TRBJ1-1; CDR3aa: CASSPAGVDREGHTEAFF; CDR3nt: TGTGCCAGCAGTCCGGCGGGGGTGGACAGGGAAGGGCACACTGAAGCTTTCTTT
v_gene: TRBV7-9; d_gene: TRBD2; abundance: few; j_gene: TRBJ2-7; CDR3aa: CASSSLAGQYF; CDR3nt: TGTGCCAGCAGCTCGCTAGCGGGGCAGTACTTC
v_gene: TRBV11-2; d_gene: .; abundance: .; j_gene: TRBJ1-6; CDR3aa: CASSLTEDLDNSPLHF; CDR3nt: TGTGCCAGCAGCTTGACGGAGGATCTCGATAATTCACCCCTCCACTTT
v_gene: TRBV27; d_gene: .; abundance: .; j_gene: TRBJ2-7; CDR3aa: CASSLSIRGYEQYF; CDR3nt: TGTGCCAGCAGTTTAAGTATAAGGGGTTACGAGCAGTACTTC
v_gene: TRBV5-1; d_gene: .; abundance: .; j_gene: TRBJ1-4; CDR3aa: CASTFSTGTTNEKLFF; CDR3nt: TGCGCCAGCACCTTTTCCACAGGGACTACTAATGAAAAACTGTTTTTT
v_gene: TRBV28; d_gene: .; abundance: once; j_gene: TRBJ1-1; CDR3aa: CASTPGVNTEAFF; CDR3nt: TGTGCCAGCACCCCTGGGGTAAACACTGAAGCTTTCTTT
v_gene: TRBV15; d_gene: TRBD1; abundance: once; j_gene: TRBJ1-2; CDR3aa: CATSGPTGIYGYTF; CDR3nt: TGTGCCACCAGCGGGCCGACAGGGATCTATGGCTACACCTTC
v_gene: TRBV27; d_gene: .; abundance: .; j_gene: TRBJ2-7; CDR3aa: CASAKGEGNGEQYF; CDR3nt: TGTGCCAGCGCCAAGGGGGAGGGAAACGGGGAGCAGTACTTC
v_gene: TRBV6-5; d_gene: TRBD2; abundance: .; j_gene: TRBJ2-7; CDR3aa: CASSYRGSFYEQYF; CDR3nt: TGTGCCAGCAGTTATCGCGGGAGTTTTTACGAGCAGTACTTC
v_gene: TRBV5-6; d_gene: .; abundance: .; j_gene: TRBJ1-6; CDR3aa: CASSSDSGSYNSPLHF; CDR3nt: TGTGCCAGCAGCTCGGACAGCGGCTCCTATAATTCACCCCTCCACTTT
v_gene: TRBV6-5; d_gene: .; abundance: once; j_gene: TRBJ1-2; CDR3aa: CASSPNYGYTF; CDR3nt: TGTGCCAGCAGTCCTAACTATGGCTACACCTTC
v_gene: TRBV11-2; d_gene: .; abundance: once; j_gene: TRBJ1-2; CDR3aa: CASSLDPTDSLHGYTF; CDR3nt: TGTGCCAGCAGCTTAGACCCGACAGACTCACTTCATGGCTACACCTTC
v_gene: TRBV28; d_gene: TRBD2; abundance: .; j_gene: TRBJ2-2; CDR3aa: CASSRYISGKANTGELFF; CDR3nt: TGTGCCAGCAGTCGCTATATTAGCGGGAAGGCGAACACCGGGGAGCTGTTTTTT
v_gene: TRBV5-1; d_gene: TRBD1; abundance: few; j_gene: TRBJ1-2; CDR3aa: CASSSAGTGGGYTF; CDR3nt: TGCGCCAGCAGCTCAGCCGGGACAGGCGGGGGCTACACCTTC
v_gene: TRBV4-1; d_gene: .; abundance: .; j_gene: TRBJ2-7; CDR3aa: CASSQLNGEQYF; CDR3nt: TGCGCCAGCAGCCAATTAAACGGGGAGCAGTACTTC
v_gene: TRBV7-9; d_gene: .; abundance: .; j_gene: TRBJ2-7; CDR3aa: CASSLAWAGSPAYEQYF; CDR3nt: TGTGCCAGCAGCTTAGCATGGGCGGGGAGCCCCGCCTACGAGCAGTACTTC
v_gene: TRBV6-6; d_gene: .; abundance: .; j_gene: TRBJ2-7; CDR3aa: CASSYIAESSYEQYF; CDR3nt: TGTGCCAGCAGTTACATAGCGGAGAGCTCCTACGAGCAGTACTTC
v_gene: TRBV11-2; d_gene: TRBD2; abundance: .; j_gene: TRBJ2-7; CDR3aa: CASSPRAGEFYEQYF; CDR3nt: TGTGCCAGCAGCCCCCGGGCGGGAGAGTTCTACGAGCAGTACTTC
v_gene: TRBV28; d_gene: TRBD1; abundance: .; j_gene: TRBJ2-1; CDR3aa: CASSQGDIYNEQFF; CDR3nt: TGTGCCAGCAGTCAGGGGGACATCTACAATGAGCAGTTCTTC
v_gene: TRBV10-3; d_gene: .; abundance: .; j_gene: TRBJ1-2; CDR3aa: CAIAGENYGYTF; CDR3nt: TGTGCCATCGCGGGGGAGAACTATGGCTACACCTTC
v_gene: TRBV5-1; d_gene: TRBD2; abundance: .; j_gene: TRBJ2-1; CDR3aa: CASSLANSGRVNNEQFF; CDR3nt: TGCGCCAGCAGCTTGGCCAATAGCGGGCGGGTAAACAATGAGCAGTTCTTC
v_gene: TRBV5-1; d_gene: .; abundance: few; j_gene: TRBJ1-1; CDR3aa: CASSLELNTEAFF; CDR3nt: TGCGCCAGCAGCTTAGAGTTGAACACTGAAGCTTTCTTT
v_gene: TRBV5-1; d_gene: TRBD1; abundance: few; j_gene: TRBJ1-2; CDR3aa: CASSWAETGSGYTF; CDR3nt: TGCGCCAGCAGCTGGGCTGAGACAGGGAGCGGCTACACCTTC
v_gene: TRBV18; d_gene: .; abundance: .; j_gene: TRBJ1-4; CDR3aa: CASSPTGATNEKLFF; CDR3nt: TGTGCCAGCTCACCAACAGGTGCAACTAATGAAAAACTGTTTTTT
v_gene: TRBV19; d_gene: .; abundance: .; j_gene: TRBJ1-5; CDR3aa: CASSTGGQGRQPQHF; CDR3nt: TGTGCCAGTAGTACCGGTGGGCAGGGAAGACAGCCCCAGCATTTT
v_gene: TRBV27; d_gene: TRBD2; abundance: once; j_gene: TRBJ2-7; CDR3aa: CASSFRGSYEQYF; CDR3nt: TGTGCCAGCAGTTTTCGCGGGAGCTACGAGCAGTACTTC